A selection of T cell receptor beta chains follows, all from one sample in a study of T cells in Graves' hyperthyroidism and ophthalmopathy. TCRdb used MiXCR to reprocess the multiplex PCR reads, holding one entry per CDR3 protein. The data contain a few hundred thousand distinct CDR3 sequences, 17% of them singletons. Material for sequencing was blood. The receptor source for this set is a woman under 30 with Graves' ophthalmopathy. Each CDR3 is given with its conserved first and last residue. A D gene is named only where the DNA matches it firmly. Not every row has a clone size; where given, it reads once, few, many or a size class.

abundance	v_gene	d_gene	j_gene	CDR3aa	CDR3nt
.	TRBV27	.	TRBJ2-6	CASGSLTAAGANVLTF	TGTGCCAGCGGATCGCTTACAGCGGCTGGGGCCAACGTCCTGACTTTC
few	TRBV29-1	.	TRBJ1-4	CSVVGDGLSEKLFF	TGCAGCGTTGTAGGCGACGGACTGAGTGAAAAACTGTTTTTT
many	TRBV6-2/TRBV6-3	.	TRBJ1-1	CASSYLSITTEAFF	TGTGCCAGCAGTTACTTGAGCATTACTACTGAAGCTTTCTTT
few	TRBV5-8	.	TRBJ1-5	CASSLGQWNQPQHF	TGTGCCAGCAGCTTGGGACAGTGGAATCAGCCCCAGCATTTT
few	TRBV6-1	.	TRBJ1-5	CASSRQPNSNQPQHF	TGTGCCAGCAGTCGACAACCAAATAGCAATCAGCCCCAGCATTTT
many	TRBV25-1	.	TRBJ1-5	CASSEDFPGAGAGQPQHF	TGTGCCAGCAGTGAAGACTTTCCCGGGGCGGGGGCTGGGCAGCCCCAGCATTTT
.	TRBV6-1	.	TRBJ1-1	CASSELAGGATEAFF	TGTGCCAGCAGTGAACTAGCGGGGGGGGCCACTGAAGCTTTCTTT
many	TRBV5-1	.	TRBJ1-1	CASSSYSDTEAFF	TGCGCCAGCAGCTCGTACAGTGACACTGAAGCTTTCTTT
.	TRBV10-3	TRBD2	TRBJ2-7	CAISESGLAGVVYEQYF	TGTGCCATCAGTGAGTCGGGACTAGCGGGGGTCGTCTACGAGCAGTACTTC
.	TRBV6-2/TRBV6-3	TRBD1	TRBJ1-5	CASDPWGTGAQRVRPQHF	TGTGCCAGCGACCCGTGGGGGACAGGGGCCCAGCGAGTTCGTCCCCAGCATTTT
many	TRBV7-3	.	TRBJ2-7	CASSLEPGIPYEQYF	TGTGCCAGCAGCTTAGAGCCCGGGATCCCCTACGAGCAGTACTTC
.	TRBV2	.	TRBJ2-5	CASRINPTGQETQYF	TGTGCCAGCAGGATAAACCCGACGGGACAAGAGACCCAGTACTTC
many	TRBV30	TRBD1	TRBJ2-7	CAWSQDRPTEQYF	TGTGCCTGGAGTCAGGACAGGCCTACCGAGCAGTACTTC
many	TRBV2	.	TRBJ2-7	CASSDRGYYEQYF	TGTGCCAGCAGTGACAGGGGATACTACGAGCAGTACTTC
many	TRBV3-1	.	TRBJ2-5	CASTPGRLPQETQYF	TGTGCCAGCACCCCGGGCAGACTACCGCAAGAGACCCAGTACTTC
.	TRBV6-1	TRBD2	TRBJ2-2	CASSRTSGGSGELFF	TGTGCCAGCAGTCGGACTAGCGGGGGCAGCGGGGAGCTGTTTTTT
many	TRBV10-3	TRBD1	TRBJ1-1	CATRQGGNTEAFF	TGTGCCACTCGACAGGGAGGGAACACTGAAGCTTTCTTT
few	TRBV7-9	TRBD1	TRBJ1-6	CASSPGQGENSPLHF	TGTGCCAGCAGCCCGGGACAGGGGGAGAATTCACCCCTCCACTTT
many	TRBV5-1	TRBD1	TRBJ1-3	CASSWGDSGNTIYF	TGCGCCAGCAGCTGGGGGGACAGCGGAAACACCATATATTTT
.	TRBV10-3	TRBD2	TRBJ2-5	CAISPSSTSAETQYF	TGTGCCATCAGTCCCTCCTCGACTAGCGCAGAGACCCAGTACTTC
many	TRBV28	.	TRBJ2-2	CASSFWREAGELFF	TGTGCCAGCAGTTTTTGGCGGGAAGCCGGGGAGCTGTTTTTT
many	TRBV11-2	TRBD1	TRBJ2-7	CASSRQRTGASLYEQYF	TGTGCCAGCAGCCGCCAACGCACAGGGGCGAGTTTGTACGAGCAGTACTTC
once	TRBV19	TRBD1	TRBJ2-7	CASSISPGQGYEQYF	TGTGCCAGTAGTATCTCCCCGGGACAGGGGTACGAGCAGTACTTC
.	TRBV6-1	.	TRBJ2-2	CASSATSDTGELFF	TGTGCCAGCAGCGCTACAAGTGACACCGGGGAGCTGTTTTTT
few	TRBV28	.	TRBJ1-4	CASRSYATNEKLFF	TGTGCCAGCAGATCCTATGCAACTAATGAAAAACTGTTTTTT
.	TRBV5-1	.	TRBJ2-1	CASSLLGHNEQFF	TGCGCCAGCAGCTTGTTGGGCCACAATGAGCAGTTCTTC
many	TRBV5-1	.	TRBJ2-7	CASSFYPTTDTSSYEQYF	TGCGCCAGCAGCTTCTACCCGACCACGGACACTTCCTCCTACGAGCAGTACTTC
.	TRBV28	TRBD1	TRBJ1-1	CASSSPGTENTEAFF	TGTGCCAGCAGTTCCCCCGGGACAGAGAACACTGAAGCTTTCTTT
.	TRBV4-3	TRBD2	TRBJ2-1	CASSQVPSGRAAYNEQFF	TGCGCCAGCAGCCAAGTCCCTAGCGGGAGGGCTGCCTACAATGAGCAGTTCTTC
many	TRBV7-2	.	TRBJ2-4	CASSLGFAKNIQYF	TGTGCCAGCAGCCTAGGGTTTGCCAAAAACATTCAGTACTTC
few	TRBV20-1	.	TRBJ1-5	CSASHGQSNQPQHF	TGCAGTGCTAGTCATGGACAGAGCAATCAGCCCCAGCATTTT
few	TRBV4-2	TRBD2	TRBJ2-1	CASSHSGLAVYNEQFF	TGTGCCAGCAGCCACTCTGGACTAGCGGTTTACAATGAGCAGTTCTTC
many	TRBV11-2	TRBD1	TRBJ2-1	CASSLQDRSSYNEQFF	TGTGCCAGCAGCTTACAGGACAGGAGCTCCTACAATGAGCAGTTCTTC
.	TRBV10-3	.	TRBJ1-4	CAISGGEQGFEKLFF	TGTGCCATCAGTGGCGGGGAACAGGGATTCGAAAAACTGTTTTTT
.	TRBV20-1	.	TRBJ2-7	CSATLGYSQSGDEQYF	TGCAGTGCGACTCTAGGGTACAGCCAGTCGGGGGATGAGCAGTACTTC
.	TRBV9	TRBD1	TRBJ2-1	CASSGGTGYEQFF	TGTGCCAGCAGCGGGGGGACAGGGTACGAGCAGTTCTTC
few	TRBV30	.	TRBJ2-7	CAWSVYLGFLDYEQYF	TGTGCCTGGAGTGTATATTTGGGGTTTCTGGACTACGAGCAGTACTTC
.	TRBV7-2	.	TRBJ2-7	CASSFSQAVGEQYF	TGTGCCAGCAGCTTTTCACAGGCTGTCGGCGAGCAGTACTTC
many	TRBV11-2	.	TRBJ2-7	CASSLTPGPIYEQYF	TGTGCCAGCAGCTTAACCCCCGGACCGATTTACGAGCAGTACTTC
.	TRBV5-1	.	TRBJ2-5	CASSLRGPYQETQYF	TGCGCCAGCAGCTTGAGGGGACCGTACCAAGAGACCCAGTACTTC
.	TRBV27	TRBD1	TRBJ1-1	CAMGQDTFF	TGTGCCATGGGACAGGATACTTTCTTT
few	TRBV4-2	TRBD1	TRBJ1-2	CASSQGDREDYGYTF	TGTGCCAGCAGCCAAGGGGACAGGGAGGACTATGGCTACACCTTC
.	TRBV11-2	TRBD1	TRBJ2-1	CASSQAKTGIGFYNEQFF	TGTGCCAGCAGCCAAGCTAAGACAGGGATAGGCTTCTACAATGAGCAGTTCTTC
.	TRBV19	.	TRBJ1-5	CASISRGDNQPQHF	TGTGCCAGTATCTCGAGAGGAGACAATCAGCCCCAGCATTTT
.	TRBV30	.	TRBJ1-4	CAWSARRNEKLFF	TGTGCCTGGAGTGCCAGGAGAAATGAAAAACTGTTTTTT
.	TRBV2	TRBD1	TRBJ1-2	CASRGQGGVYGYTF	TGTGCCAGCAGGGGACAGGGAGGGGTGTATGGCTACACCTTC
.	TRBV12-3/TRBV12-4	TRBD2	TRBJ2-7	CASSLRSSGRRYEQYF	TGTGCCAGCAGTTTACGGTCTAGCGGGAGGAGATACGAGCAGTACTTC
many	TRBV7-8	.	TRBJ1-1	CASSFSGALNTEAFF	TGTGCCAGCAGCTTTTCAGGGGCTCTGAACACTGAAGCTTTCTTT
.	TRBV5-1	.	TRBJ2-7	CASSPEGVSTYEQYF	TGCGCCAGCAGCCCGGAGGGAGTTTCCACCTACGAGCAGTACTTC
.	TRBV4-3	.	TRBJ2-1	CASSQEWAWGNEQFF	TGCGCCAGCAGCCAAGAATGGGCCTGGGGAAATGAGCAGTTCTTC
many	TRBV30	.	TRBJ1-1	CAWRQVEAFF	TGTGCCTGGAGACAGGTTGAAGCTTTCTTT
.	TRBV19	TRBD1	TRBJ2-2	CASSRVQGALPGELFF	TGTGCCAGTAGTCGCGTACAGGGGGCGCTCCCCGGGGAGCTGTTTTTT
many	TRBV20-1	.	TRBJ2-1	CSVREYVYNEQFF	TGCAGTGTACGGGAGTATGTCTACAATGAGCAGTTCTTC
many	TRBV5-6	.	TRBJ1-1	CASSPGLVNTEAFF	TGTGCCAGCAGCCCAGGGTTAGTGAACACTGAAGCTTTCTTT
many	TRBV28	.	TRBJ2-5	CASSSALRGIQETQYF	TGTGCCAGCAGCTCGGCCTTGAGGGGGATACAAGAGACCCAGTACTTC
.	TRBV5-1	TRBD1	TRBJ1-3	CASSLGQGAGGNTIYF	TGCGCCAGCAGCTTGGGACAGGGGGCCGGTGGAAACACCATATATTTT
few	TRBV6-2/TRBV6-3	TRBD2	TRBJ2-1	CASNLGSGRPLYNEQSF	TGTGCCAGCAATCTTGGTAGCGGGAGGCCCCTCTACAATGAGCAGTCCTTC
many	TRBV28	TRBD2	TRBJ2-7	CASSSQREVSSYEQYF	TGTGCCAGCAGTTCTCAGCGGGAGGTGAGCTCCTACGAGCAGTACTTC
many	TRBV20-1	TRBD2	TRBJ2-1	CSARDFLRERFNEQFF	TGCAGTGCTAGAGATTTCCTGCGGGAGCGTTTCAATGAGCAGTTCTTC